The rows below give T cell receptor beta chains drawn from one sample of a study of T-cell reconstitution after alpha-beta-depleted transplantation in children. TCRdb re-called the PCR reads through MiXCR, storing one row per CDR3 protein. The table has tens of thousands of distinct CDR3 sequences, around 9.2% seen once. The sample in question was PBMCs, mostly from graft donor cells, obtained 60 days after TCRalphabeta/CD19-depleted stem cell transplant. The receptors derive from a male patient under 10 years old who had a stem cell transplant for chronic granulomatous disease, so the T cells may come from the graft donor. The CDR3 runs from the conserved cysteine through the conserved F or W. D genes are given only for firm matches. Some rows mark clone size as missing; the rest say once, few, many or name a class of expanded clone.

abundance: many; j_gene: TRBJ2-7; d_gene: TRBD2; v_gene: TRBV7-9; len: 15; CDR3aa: CASSLGGTRLYEQYF; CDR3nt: TGTGCCAGCAGCTTAGGCGGGACTAGGCTCTACGAGCAGTACTTC
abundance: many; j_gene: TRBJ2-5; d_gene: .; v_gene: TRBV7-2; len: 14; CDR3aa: CASSDPGSLETQYF; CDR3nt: TGTGCCAGCAGTGACCCGGGGTCCCTAGAGACCCAGTACTTC
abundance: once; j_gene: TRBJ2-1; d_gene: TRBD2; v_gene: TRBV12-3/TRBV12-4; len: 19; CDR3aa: CTISARGLAGGRFGNEQFF; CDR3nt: TGTACCATCAGTGCCCGGGGGCTAGCGGGAGGGCGTTTCGGGAATGAGCAGTTCTTC
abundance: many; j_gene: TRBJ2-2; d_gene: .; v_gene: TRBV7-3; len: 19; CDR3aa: CASSSLGFARSGSTGELFF; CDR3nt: TGTGCCAGCAGCTCCTTGGGATTTGCGCGCTCGGGTAGCACCGGGGAGCTGTTTTTT
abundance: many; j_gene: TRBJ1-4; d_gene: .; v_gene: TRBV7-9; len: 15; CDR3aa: CASSSGVLTNEKLFF; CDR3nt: TGTGCCAGCAGCTCCGGGGTGCTAACTAATGAAAAACTGTTTTTT
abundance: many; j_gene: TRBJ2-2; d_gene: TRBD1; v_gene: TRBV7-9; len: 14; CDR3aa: CAFLGTANTGELFF; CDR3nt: TGTGCCTTCCTCGGGACAGCCAACACCGGGGAGCTGTTTTTT
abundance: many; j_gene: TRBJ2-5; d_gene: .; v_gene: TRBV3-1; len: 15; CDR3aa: CASSPQTGNQETQYF; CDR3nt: TGTGCCAGCAGCCCTCAGACAGGAAACCAAGAGACCCAGTACTTC
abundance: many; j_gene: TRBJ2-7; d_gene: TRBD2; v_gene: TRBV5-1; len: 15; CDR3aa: CASSLGASGTYEQYF; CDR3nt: TGCGCCAGCAGCTTGGGGGCTAGCGGAACCTACGAGCAGTACTTC
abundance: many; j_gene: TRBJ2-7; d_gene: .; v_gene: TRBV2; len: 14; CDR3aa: CASRRKGILHEQYF; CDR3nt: TGTGCCAGCAGGAGAAAGGGGATATTGCACGAGCAGTACTTC
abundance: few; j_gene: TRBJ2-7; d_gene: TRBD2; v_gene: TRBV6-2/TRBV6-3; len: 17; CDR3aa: CASSYSGGSGSSYEQYF; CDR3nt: TGTGCCAGCAGTTACTCCGGTGGTAGCGGGAGCTCCTACGAGCAGTACTTC
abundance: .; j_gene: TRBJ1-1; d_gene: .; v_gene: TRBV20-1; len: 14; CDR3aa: CSASSDPSGTEAFF; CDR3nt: TGCAGTGCTAGTTCGGACCCCTCGGGCACTGAAGCTTTCTTT
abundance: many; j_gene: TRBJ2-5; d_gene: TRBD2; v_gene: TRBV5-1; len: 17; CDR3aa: CASSIGRGGLPEETQYF; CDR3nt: TGCGCCAGCAGCATTGGTCGGGGGGGACTCCCAGAAGAGACCCAGTACTTC